The entry below gives a single T cell receptor (beta chain) sequence along with its context. Its antigen is not yet known. The input lacks base qualities; no much larger clone sits a single base away. The sample's time point label, decoded: 2015-2016 season, pre-vaccination. TCRB sequencing was used to follow sorted CD4 subsets from the blood of adults before and after they were given the seasonal inactivated influenza vaccine (Fluvarix). To be eligible, subjects had to live in the community and must not have received influenza vaccine in the previous 6 months. Exclusions included influenza vaccine contraindications, substance abuse, HIV/AIDS, active malignancy, immunomodulatory medication and active illness such as respiratory infection. At each time point, somewhere between about 40 and 100 mL of blood was taken. Circulating Tfh were defined as non-naive CD4+CXCR5+PD-1+ cells and sorted into ICOS+CD38+ and ICOS-CD38- fractions. Ficoll-Paque PLUS or SepMate separation was used to isolate PBMC. Before DNA was extracted, the cell subsets were sorted from PBMC using a BD FACS Aria.

These data belong to a study of follicular helper T cells after annual influenza vaccination (dated by TCRdb to the late 2010s). Regarding the research as a whole: Blood was collected on days 0, 7 and 28 after each seasonal influenza vaccination. To look at recall of cTfh clones, some subjects were tracked through successive annual vaccinations covering the 2013-2014, 2014-2015 and 2015-2016 seasons. One week after vaccination, a second recruited cohort of roughly 12 subjects (Table S1) displayed a similar ICOS+CD38+ cTfh response. Six subjects had multi-year samples: four covered two vaccination seasons and two covered three seasons. Samples from 2013-2014 were cryopreserved, whereas samples from 2015 were processed immediately after collection.

Study-level results and caveats: Only roughly 9-20% of analyzed cells yielded productive TCRB sequences, so sampling of rare clonotypes was not possible. Day 7 ICOS+CD38+ clones were most often found later in ICOS-CD38- cTfh, suggesting that subset may serve as a memory reservoir. Successive annual vaccinations recalled a recurring oligoclonal ICOS+CD38+ cTfh response that included tetramer and AIM influenza-specific clonotypes. ICOS+CD38+ cTfh clonality correlated with the frequency of that population, and its change correlated with the change in circulating plasmablast frequency.

Sequences SEHNR (CDR1) and FQNEAQ (CDR2) are obtained from the germline V gene (reference sequence). Its CDR3 holds 13 amino acids, cysteine through phenylalanine. Only the CDR3 region is kept as DNA, spanning 39 bases read in frame from base 1. V loses 5 bases, J loses 1 base, and the germline ends lie 3 bases apart. The library relied on the immunoSEQ multiplex PCR assay. Adaptive Biotechnologies handled the TCRB amplification, library preparation, sequencing and preliminary bioinformatics at Survey level resolution. For TCRB sequencing, genomic DNA from sorted cTfh populations was amplified by multiplex PCR. The authors' analysis ran thus. Clonality was calculated in R as 1 minus normalized Shannon entropy, and the Gini index was calculated with the R package ineq. To get the overlap score, the summed counts of shared sequences were divided by the total counts of all sequences in both of the compared samples. Shared-clonotype significance used Fisher's exact test assuming a theoretical repertoire of 10^7 TCRB sequences. TCRdb provides this immuneACCESS table in a form limited to in-frame rearrangements. Some clones are lacking; in checked studies, under half of them reflect an unresolved V gene, and why the rest are absent is not known. That table furnishes V, J and clone size, whereas the DNA furnished D and trimming. This sample is represented by more than 7,500 clones; roughly 90% of them were singletons. The ten largest account for around 0.45% of the sample.

The V and J genes are TRBV7-9 and TRBJ2-6; a confident D gene designation cannot be given. The receptor was derived from an adult who received the influenza vaccine. The starting material was CXCR5+ CD38- circulating T follicular helper cells from blood, obtained on the day of influenza vaccination. Explained via the paper, the cell subset or site label denotes: circulating Tfh, non-naive CD4+CXCR5+PD-1+ (ICOS+CD38+ or ICOS-CD38-). The sequenced DNA: TGTGCCAGCAGCCGTTCTGGGGCCAACGTCCTGACTTTC. This yields the protein CASSRSGANVLTF.